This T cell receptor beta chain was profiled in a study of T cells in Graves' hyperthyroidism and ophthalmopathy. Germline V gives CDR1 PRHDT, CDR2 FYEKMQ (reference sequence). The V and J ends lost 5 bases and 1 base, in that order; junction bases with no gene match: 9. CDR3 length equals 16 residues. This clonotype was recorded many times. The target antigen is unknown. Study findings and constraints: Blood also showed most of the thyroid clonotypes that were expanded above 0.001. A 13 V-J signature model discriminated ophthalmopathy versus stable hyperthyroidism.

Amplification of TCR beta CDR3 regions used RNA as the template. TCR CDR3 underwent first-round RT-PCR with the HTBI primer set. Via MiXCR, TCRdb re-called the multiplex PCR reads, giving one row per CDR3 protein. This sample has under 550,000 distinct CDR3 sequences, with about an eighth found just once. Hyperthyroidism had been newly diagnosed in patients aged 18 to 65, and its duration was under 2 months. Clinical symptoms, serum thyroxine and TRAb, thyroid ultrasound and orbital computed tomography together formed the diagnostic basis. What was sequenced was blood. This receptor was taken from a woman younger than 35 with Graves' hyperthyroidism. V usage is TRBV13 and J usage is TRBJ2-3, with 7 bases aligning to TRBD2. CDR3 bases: TGTGCCAGCAGCAAACAAGCTGGGGGGGGCACAGATACGCAGTATTTT. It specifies CASSKQAGGGTDTQYF.